These T cell receptor beta chains were read from a single sample in a study of shared clonotypes between healthy human individuals. Method: immunoSEQ multiplex PCR; TCRdb's copy keeps in-frame clones and lacks some. The sample lists over 2,000,000 clones, about 93% seen once, with about 1.6% in the top ten. Specimen: naive CD8+ T cells from PBMCs. All receptors come from a man aged 18 to 30 in good health. Some clones in this sample may be carry-over from other donors' samples. CDR3s include the opening cysteine and the closing phenylalanine or tryptophan. The order of the fields is V gene, CDR3 protein.

>TRBV9
CASSVSSSGDTGELFF
>TRBV28
CASSILAGGEGETQYF
>TRBV13
CASSLGRRLDETQYF
>TRBV19
CASSRQGGSEAFF
>TRBV7-9
CASSWAGGGNGYTF
>TRBV14
CASSHMGGLLGEQFF
>TRBV7-9
CASSLAPSARTGELFF
>TRBV4-3
CASSQGLAGITNEQYF
>TRBV6-5
CASSPGGGEQYF
>TRBV11-2
CASSPRTSGQYNEQFF
>TRBV4-3
CASSQREGNQPQHF
>TRBV7-2
CASSPIRWRGSETQYF
>TRBV6-5
CASSYSLVYRYF
>TRBV28
CASSPDWGLSYEQYF
>TRBV7-6
CASSLEAAKPWEQYF
>TRBV9
CASSEGGSGLTGELFF
>TRBV7-3
CASSPDRIKTSQETQYF
>TRBV28
CASSRHRDAEGTGELFF
>TRBV4-2
CASSQDETVYNEQFF
>TRBV19
CASSNILAGRRDEQFF
>TRBV2
CASSGRSGTSGTRYEQYF
>TRBV29-1
CSVWGVARGDTQYF
>TRBV27
CASSLSQAGANTGELFF
>TRBV4-1
CASSQPGQGLAETQYF
>TRBV15
CATSREGRTETQYF
>TRBV28
CASSPHGTRMITDTQYF
>TRBV27
CASRGPGLLTPIYGYTF
>TRBV11-2
CASSLGGGYNEQFF
>TRBV9
CASSEGGSTDTQYF
>TRBV7-8
CASSYPPAEGGWYEQYF
>TRBV27
CASSSGTGAFGYTF
>TRBV27
CASSQDRTSGNTIYF
>TRBV14
CASGLRDDYNTQYF